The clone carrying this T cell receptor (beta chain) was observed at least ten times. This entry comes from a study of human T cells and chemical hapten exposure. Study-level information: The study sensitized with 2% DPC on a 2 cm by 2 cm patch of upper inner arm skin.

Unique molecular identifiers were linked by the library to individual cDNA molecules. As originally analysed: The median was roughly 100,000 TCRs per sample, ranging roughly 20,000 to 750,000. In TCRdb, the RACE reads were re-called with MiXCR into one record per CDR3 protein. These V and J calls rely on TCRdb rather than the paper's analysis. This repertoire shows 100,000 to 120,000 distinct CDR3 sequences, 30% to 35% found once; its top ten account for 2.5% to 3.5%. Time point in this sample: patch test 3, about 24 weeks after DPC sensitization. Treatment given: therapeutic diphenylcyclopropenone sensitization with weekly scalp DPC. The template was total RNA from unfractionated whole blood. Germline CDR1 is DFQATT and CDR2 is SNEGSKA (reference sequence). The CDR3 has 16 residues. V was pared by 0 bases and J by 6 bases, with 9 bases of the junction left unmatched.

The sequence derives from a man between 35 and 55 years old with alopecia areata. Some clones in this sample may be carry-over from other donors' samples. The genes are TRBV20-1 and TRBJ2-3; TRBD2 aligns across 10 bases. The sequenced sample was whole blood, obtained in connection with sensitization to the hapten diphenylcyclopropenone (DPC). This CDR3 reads CSARDPSGSARDTQYF. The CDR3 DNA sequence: TGCAGTGCTAGAGATCCTAGCGGGAGCGCGAGGGATACGCAGTATTTT.